These 13 T cell receptor beta chains were all obtained from the same sample, sequenced in a study of T cell repertoires in cytomegalovirus infection. TCRdb fed the reads into MiXCR, producing one record per CDR3 protein. The sample includes about 920,000 distinct CDR3 sequences, approximately 32% of them seen just once. These receptors have no known antigen. This specimen was cultured CD8+ T cells from PBMCs, taken from culture after CMV antigen stimulation. These receptors were collected from a human donor in good health (CMV status not recorded). Some clones in this sample may be carry-over from other donors' samples.

This clonotype was observed many times. The chain uses TRBV4-1 and TRBJ1-1; TRBD1 might be the D (5 bases). CDR3 length equals 16 residues. Germline CDR1 reads MGHRA; CDR2 reads YSYEKL. The germline V and J ends were trimmed by 4 bases and 3 bases, with 18 bases remaining between them. The CDR3 loop is CASSRNLQETHTEAFF. Written as DNA, the CDR3 is TGCGCCAGCAGCCGAAATCTACAGGAGACTCACACTGAAGCTTTCTTT.

On this clonotype itself: A read error may account for a junction end that differs from germline. The V and J genes are TRBV3-1 and TRBJ1-1, with D possibly TRBD1 on 6 matching bases. The V gene's germline CDR1 is LGHDT and CDR2 YNNKEL (reference sequence). This CDR3 spans 14 amino acids. This CDR3 is CASSQAGAGTEALF. As DNA, the CDR3 is TGTGCCAGCAGCCAAGCAGGGGCTGGCACTGAAGCTCTCTTT. The full variable domain, rest sourced from reference TRBV3-1 and TRBJ1-1, is DTAVSQTPKYLVTQMGNDKSIKCEQNLGHDTMYWYKQDSKKFLKIMFSYNNKELIINETVPNRFSPKSPDKAHLNLHINSLELGDSAVYFCASSQAGAGTEALFGQGTRLTVV.

CDR3 bases: TGTGCCATCATCTCGGGACAGGGAAGTTCGGAGGGCTACACCTTC. It translates to CAIISGQGSSEGYTF. The chain links TRBV10-3 to TRBJ1-2; TRBD1 agrees at 9 bases. CDR1 and CDR2 from the germline V gene are ENHRY and SYGVKD. V shed 7 bases, J shed 8 bases, and the junction held 14 bases outside the gene matches. The CDR3 runs to 15 residues.

About this clonotype itself: At one end the junction does not follow the germline gene, possibly because of a read error. CDR3: CTSSYGLAGGEQFF. The CDR3 nucleotides are TGTACCAGCAGTTACGGCCTAGCGGGGGGTGAGCAGTTCTTC. V usage is TRBV6-2 or TRBV6-3 and J usage is TRBJ2-1; TRBD2 agrees at 11 bases. The CDR3 totals 14 residues. The germline CDR1 and CDR2 sequences are MNHEY and SVGEGT.

This clonotype turned up a few times. This chain links TRBV19 with TRBJ2-3; D is unclear. This CDR3 contains 17 residues. V was clipped by 9 bases and J by 0 bases, with 22 bases between them. Germline CDR1 reads LNHDA; CDR2 reads SQIVND (reference sequence). CDR3 DNA: TGTGCCAGGGCTATAAGGAGCCGCGTGTCTAGCACAGATACGCAGTATTTT. This sequence encodes CARAIRSRVSSTDTQYF.

The chain has TRBV9 and TRBJ1-6; D call uncertain. The CDR3 is 13 residues long. Germline values: CDR1 SGDLS, CDR2 YYNGEE. Trimming left V 0 bases short and J 7 bases short, with 5 bases between. The CDR3 region is CASSVATNSPLHF. The DNA for the CDR3 is TGTGCCAGCAGCGTAGCTACAAATTCACCCCTCCACTTT. The complete variable domain, with remaining parts taken from reference TRBV9 and TRBJ1-6, reads DSGVTQTPKHLITATGQRVTLRCSPRSGDLSVYWYQQSLDQGLQFLIQYYNGEERAKGNILERFSAQQFPDLHSELNLSSLELGDSALYFCASSVATNSPLHFGNGTRLTVT.

The chain links TRBV7-6 to TRBJ2-1, with 8 positions matching TRBD1. Unmatched junction bases numbered 11, after V lost 3 bases and J lost 7 bases. Per germline, CDR1 SGHVS and CDR2 FNYEAQ. This CDR3 contains 16 residues. The CDR3 nucleotides are TGTGCCAGCAGCTTTTTTGGACAGGGTCGGAAGAATGAGCAGTTCTTC. Translated: CASSFFGQGRKNEQFF.

Note on this clonotype: The junction shows a germline mismatch at one end, possibly a read error. This sequence joins TRBV7-6 and TRBJ1-1, with a tentative D call TRBD1 (6 bases). The length of the CDR3 is 14 residues. Germline V gene lookup returns CDR1 SGHVS and CDR2 FNYEAQ. This CDR3 reads CASSLSGADTGAFF. The CDR3 region has the DNA TGTGCCAGCAGCTTGTCAGGGGCTGACACTGGAGCTTTCTTT. Variable domain in full (rest from reference TRBV7-6 and TRBJ1-1): GAGVSQSPRYKVTKRGQDVALRCDPISGHVSLYWYRQALGQGPEFLTYFNYEAQQDKSGLPNDRFSAERPEGSISTLTIQRTEQRDSAMYRCASSLSGADTGAFFGQGTRLTVV.

The gene calls are TRBV2 and TRBJ1-2; TRBD1 is a possible D gene (6 bases). Trimming left V 6 bases short and J 4 bases short, with 9 bases between. This CDR3 region has 12 residues. CDR1 and CDR2 from the germline V gene are SNHLY and FYNNEI. This CDR3 reads CASSGTIYGYTF. CDR3 nucleotide sequence: TGTGCCAGCAGCGGGACAATCTATGGCTACACCTTC.

This clonotype was seen only a few times. The chain uses TRBV11-1 and TRBJ1-2; D is ambiguous. The CDR3 consists of 16 residues. V was cut by 4 bases and J by 2 bases, with 17 bases left in between. Germline V gives CDR1 SGHAT, CDR2 FQDESV (reference sequence). In nucleotides, the CDR3 is TGTGCCAGCAGCTCCCGCCAAACCAAACAGAACTATGGCTACACCTTC. Amino acid sequence: CASSSRQTKQNYGYTF.

The genes are TRBV5-4 and TRBJ2-7; no definite D call. CDR1 and CDR2 from the germline V gene are SGHNT and YYREEE (reference sequence). V lost 2 bases and J lost 3, with 9 bases in between. The CDR3 is 13 amino acids. CDR3 DNA sequence: TGTGCCAGCAGCTTACAACAGAACTACGAGCAGTACGTC. This encodes CASSLQQNYEQYV.

This clonotype has at least ten counts. The V gene is TRBV7-2, the J gene TRBJ1-5, with a weak D call TRBD1 (5 bases). Germline V gives CDR1 SGHTA, CDR2 FQGNSA. V lost 1 base to trimming and J lost 4 bases, with 14 bases between them. This CDR3 region has 16 residues. In nucleotides, the CDR3 is TGTGCCAGCAGCTTAGATGGAGGGACGGGAAATCAGCCCCAGCATTTT. Its translation: CASSLDGGTGNQPQHF.

The table lists this clonotype with a few counts. J is TRBJ2-1 and V is TRBV19; possible D gene TRBD2, 7 bases. V lost 5 bases to trimming and J lost 5 bases, with 13 bases between them. This CDR3 has 14 amino acids. Germline V gene sequence: CDR1 LNHDA, CDR2 SQIVND (reference sequence). CDR3: CASSWGGGHNEQFF. Written as DNA, the CDR3 is TGTGCCAGTAGTTGGGGGGGCGGCCACAATGAGCAGTTCTTC.